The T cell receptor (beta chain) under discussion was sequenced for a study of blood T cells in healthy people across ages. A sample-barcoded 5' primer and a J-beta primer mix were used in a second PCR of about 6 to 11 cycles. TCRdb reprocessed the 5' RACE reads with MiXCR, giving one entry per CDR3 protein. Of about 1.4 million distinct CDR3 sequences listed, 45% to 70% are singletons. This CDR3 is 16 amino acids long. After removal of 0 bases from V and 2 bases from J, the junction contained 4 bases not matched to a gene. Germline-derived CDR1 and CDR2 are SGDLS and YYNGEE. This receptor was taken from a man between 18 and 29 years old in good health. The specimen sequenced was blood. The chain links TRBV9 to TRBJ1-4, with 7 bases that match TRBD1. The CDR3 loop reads CASSVDIGGTNEKLFF. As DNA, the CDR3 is TGTGCCAGCAGCGTAGATATAGGGGGCACTAATGAAAAACTGTTTTTT. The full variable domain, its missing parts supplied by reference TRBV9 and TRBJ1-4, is DSGVTQTPKHLITATGQRVTLRCSPRSGDLSVYWYQQSLDQGLQFLIQYYNGEERAKGNILERFSAQQFPDLHSELNLSSLELGDSALYFCASSVDIGGTNEKLFFGSGTQLSVL.